This T cell receptor (beta chain) was documented in a study of vaccination and CD4 T cells after COVID-19. Study-level background: Cultures serving as controls received a peptide pool (CEFX or HIV-1 Nef) or no peptide. Findings of the study overall: A nonsignificant rise from approximately 21 to 38 was seen in the median number of SARS-CoV-2-reactive clonotypes.

Regarding this clonotype: Its cognate antigen is unknown.

There are 12 residues in the CDR3. In germline, CDR1 is DFQATT, CDR2 SNEGSKA (reference sequence). V shed 0 bases and J shed 0 bases, with 2 bases lying between them. Treatment given: roughly 10-day PBMC culture with coronavirus spike peptide pools or control peptides (ViraFEST assay). Peptide-pool expansion of antigen-specific T cells preceded TCR sequencing in ViraFEST. Cultured CD4+ T-cell DNA underwent Oncomine TCR Beta short-read sequencing. TCRdb fed the PCR reads into MiXCR, producing one record per CDR3 protein. This sample has some 18,000 distinct CDR3 sequences, with around 60% found just once.

The sequenced sample was CD4+ T cells from blood, cultured in vitro. The gene calls are TRBV20-1 and TRBJ1-1, with D unresolved. The sequence was obtained from a human donor who had recovered from COVID-19. CDR3: CSARDVNTEAFF. The CDR3 DNA follows: TGCAGTGCTAGAGATGTGAACACTGAAGCTTTCTTT.